These T cell receptor beta chains were read from a single sample in a study of cytomegalovirus exposure and HLA in healthy donors. Sequenced by immunoSEQ multiplex PCR; TCRdb stores in-frame clones only, minus some. The sample is made up of around 140,000 clones, and the top ten hold about 0.96% of it. Material for sequencing was PBMCs. The receptors shown here come from a male donor in good health and CMV-seronegative. Each CDR3 is given with its conserved first and last residue. The D gene is left open where the match is weak.

TRBV6-5	-	TRBJ1-1	TGTGCCATCGGACAGAACACTGAAGCTTTCTTT	CAIGQNTEAFF
TRBV19	TRBD2	TRBJ2-5	TGTGCCAGTAGTTCGGTAGCGGGGGGTTCCCAAGGGACCCAGTACTTC	CASSSVAGGSQGTQYF
TRBV5-1	-	TRBJ1-2	TGCGCCAGCAGCTTGGGGAAGCAAGGGGAAGGCTACACCTTC	CASSLGKQGEGYTF
TRBV5-5	TRBD1	TRBJ2-3	TGTGCCAGCAGAACCAGGGGGCCGGTGGGAGATACGCAGTATTTT	CASRTRGPVGDTQYF
TRBV7-8	-	TRBJ1-5	TGTGCCAGCAGCTTCGGGGGGGCAGGTGGGGATCAGCCCCAGCATTTT	CASSFGGAGGDQPQHF
TRBV7-9	TRBD2	TRBJ2-1	TGTGCCAGCAGCCATAGAGGACTAGCCGACAATGAGCAGTTCTTC	CASSHRGLADNEQFF
TRBV7-9	TRBD1	TRBJ1-6	TGTGCCAGCAGCTCAGGACAGGTCCTATCACCCCTCCACTTT	CASSSGQVLSPLHF
TRBV5-1	TRBD2	TRBJ2-1	TGCGCCAGCAGCTTGGTGCGGGGGGTGGAGAATGAGCAGTTCTTC	CASSLVRGVENEQFF
TRBV4-2	TRBD1	TRBJ1-2	TGTGCCAGCAGCCAAGGGGTCCGGACAGGGTACTATGGCTACACCTTC	CASSQGVRTGYYGYTF
TRBV19	-	TRBJ1-2	TGTGCCAGTAGTGGTAGACAGGCGTCTAACTATGGCTACACCTTC	CASSGRQASNYGYTF
TRBV11-3	TRBD1	TRBJ1-1	TGTGCCAGCAGCTTCACAGGGGGTGGTGAAGCTTTCTTT	CASSFTGGGEAFF
TRBV5-5	-	TRBJ1-2	TGTGCCAGCAGCAAGGATCCACAGGGTTGGGATGGCTACACCTTC	CASSKDPQGWDGYTF
TRBV19	-	TRBJ1-5	TGTGCCAGTAGTATCGGACAGTCTAATTATCAGCCCCAGCATTTT	CASSIGQSNYQPQHF
TRBV7-6	-	TRBJ2-1	TGTGCCAGCAACGGAGGAAGCGGAACCTACAATGAGCAGTTCTTC	CASNGGSGTYNEQFF
TRBV5-1	-	TRBJ2-3	TGCGCCAGCAGCTTGGACAGGATGGCAGATACGCAGTATTTT	CASSLDRMADTQYF
TRBV7-9	-	TRBJ1-1	TGTGCCAGCAGCTTATGGGACAACCCTGCGGCTTTCTTT	CASSLWDNPAAFF
TRBV7-6	-	TRBJ2-7	TGTGCCAGCACCGCCGGGGGCGAGCAGTACTTC	CASTAGGEQYF
TRBV19	-	TRBJ2-1	TGTGCCAGTAGTATACGTGGGAGGAGTCGGGAGCAGTTCTTC	CASSIRGRSREQFF
TRBV9	-	TRBJ1-6	TGTGCCAGCAGCGGCCAATTAACGAGGAATAATTCACCCCTCCACTTT	CASSGQLTRNNSPLHF
TRBV7-2	TRBD2	TRBJ2-5	TGTGCCAGCAGCTCATGGACTAGCGATGAGACCCAGTACTTC	CASSSWTSDETQYF
TRBV19	TRBD1	TRBJ2-6	TGTGCCAGTAGTCAAACGGGACAGAACTCTGGGGCCAACGTCCTGACTTTC	CASSQTGQNSGANVLTF
TRBV7-8	-	TRBJ1-1	TGTGCCAGCAGCTCCCTCACTGAAGCTTTCTTT	CASSSLTEAFF
TRBV19	TRBD1	TRBJ1-1	TGTGCCAGTAGCTCCCTCGGACAGGGGAAAACTGAAGCTTTCTTT	CASSSLGQGKTEAFF
TRBV5-6	-	TRBJ1-1	TGTGCCAGCAGCCAGGACAAATTAGGAGCTTTCTTT	CASSQDKLGAFF
TRBV27	TRBD2	TRBJ2-5	TGTGCCAGCAGTTCACTAGCGGGGGTACAAGAGACCCAGTACTTC	CASSSLAGVQETQYF
TRBV6-5	-	TRBJ2-1	TGTGCCAGCAGTTACGACCCCGAGGATGAGCAGTTCTTC	CASSYDPEDEQFF
TRBV7-6	-	TRBJ1-2	TGTGCCAGCAGCTTAAACCTCGGAGGTCCTGGCTACACCTTC	CASSLNLGGPGYTF
TRBV25-1	-	TRBJ2-2	TGTGCCAGCAGTGAAAGGACAGAGAGCACCGGGGAGCTGTTTTTT	CASSERTESTGELFF
TRBV4-2	-	TRBJ2-7	TGTGCCAGCAGCCAGGGAACGGGAGAGCAGTACTTC	CASSQGTGEQYF
TRBV7-6	-	TRBJ1-2	TGTGCCAGCAGCTTAACTGATGCGGGGGCCTATGGCTACACCTTC	CASSLTDAGAYGYTF
TRBV5-1	-	TRBJ1-1	TGCGCCAGCAGCCGGCAGGGGACCCCGAACACTGAAGCTTTCTTT	CASSRQGTPNTEAFF
TRBV18	-	TRBJ1-1	TGTGCCAGCTCACCACAAGGCGGCCACATGAACACTGAAGCTTTCTTT	CASSPQGGHMNTEAFF
TRBV19	-	TRBJ2-7	TGTGCCAGTAGTATAGGGGCAGGATACTCCTACGAGCAGTACTTC	CASSIGAGYSYEQYF
TRBV5-1	TRBD2	TRBJ2-5	TGCGCCAGCAGCTCGACTAGCGGGAGAGGCCAAGAGACCCAGTACTTC	CASSSTSGRGQETQYF
TRBV5-1	-	TRBJ2-1	TGCGCCAGCAGCTTGACCCCCAGGGTCGACAATGAGCAGTTCTTC	CASSLTPRVDNEQFF
TRBV18	-	TRBJ1-1	TGTGCCAGCTCACCACAACAGGGCATGAACACTGAAGCTTTCTTT	CASSPQQGMNTEAFF
TRBV4-3	-	TRBJ1-5	TGCGCCAGCAGCCCCTCGGGAGAGGAAGATCAGCCCCAGCATTTT	CASSPSGEEDQPQHF